This T cell receptor (beta chain) was found in a study of blood T cell repertoires in COVID-19. This clone has only a few counts. Clones were sequenced by immunoSEQ multiplex PCR, and TCRdb holds only the in-frame ones, with some missing. The profile shows 130,000 or so clones, approximately 83% of them singletons. V shed 7 bases and J shed 3 bases, with 15 bases lying between them. Germline values: CDR1 LNHDA, CDR2 SQIVND (reference sequence). The CDR3 has 14 amino acids. The chain couples TRBV19 to TRBJ1-2, with TRBD1 as a possible D gene (6 bases). The receptor was isolated from an elderly woman with acute or convalescent COVID-19. The sequencing input was peripheral blood. The CDR3 is CASTDDRLDYGYTF. In DNA form, the CDR3 reads TGTGCCAGTACAGACGACAGGTTGGACTATGGCTACACCTTC.